Listed here are 32 T cell receptor beta chains from one sample, sequenced in a study of blood T cell repertoires in COVID-19. Method: immunoSEQ multiplex PCR; TCRdb's copy keeps in-frame clones and lacks some. The sample yields almost 250,000 clones, 70% to 90% seen once. Sequencing input: PBMCs or T cells enriched from blood (not recorded which). The receptors come from a woman aged 50 to 60 with acute COVID-19.

The rearrangement uses TRBV5-4 and TRBJ2-3; 7 bases fit TRBD1. The CDR3 contains 15 residues. Germline lookup yields CDR1 SGHNT and CDR2 YYREEE (reference sequence). The junction had 7 bases not matched to a gene; V was cut back by 5 bases and J by 1 base. CDR3 DNA: TGTGCCAGCAGACGACAGGGCACGGGCACAGATACGCAGTATTTT. This translates into CASRRQGTGTDTQYF. The whole variable domain, filled in from reference TRBV5-4 and TRBJ2-3, reads ETGVTQSPTHLIKTRGQQVTLRCSSQSGHNTVSWYQQALGQGPQFIFQYYREEENGRGNFPPRFSGLQFPNYSSELNVNALELDDSALYLCASRRQGTGTDTQYFGPGTRLTVL.

The chain employs TRBV29-1 and TRBJ2-3; perhaps TRBD1 as D (5 bases). Trimming removed 3 bases at V and 1 base at J, with 11 bases between. This CDR3 has 14 amino acids. CDR1 and CDR2 (germline): SQVTM, ANQGSEA. The chain's CDR3 is CSVDQGSRTDTQYF. As DNA, the CDR3 is TGCAGCGTTGACCAGGGCTCCCGCACAGATACGCAGTATTTT.

V and J are TRBV5-1 and TRBJ2-7, with 7 bases identical to TRBD1. This CDR3 comprises 15 residues. V lost 1 base and J lost 1; bases outside the gene matches: 5. Germline V gene sequence: CDR1 SGHRS, CDR2 YFSETQ. CDR3 nucleotides: TGCGCCAGCAGCTTGTGGGGACAGCTATCCTACGAGCAGTACTTC. It encodes CASSLWGQLSYEQYF.

The chain carries TRBV4-3 and TRBJ1-1; D ambiguous. The CDR3 is 13 residues long. Per the germline V gene, CDR1 is LGHNA and CDR2 is YSLEER. V dropped 0 bases and J dropped 5 bases, with 7 bases sitting between them. In DNA form, the CDR3 reads TGCGCCAGCAGCCAAGAGGAGAGGACTGAAGCTTTCTTT. Its protein product is CASSQEERTEAFF.

CDR3 coding DNA: TGTGCCAGCAGTCTTACTAGCGGGGGGAACTCCTACGAGCAGTACTTC. It specifies CASSLTSGGNSYEQYF. The chain combines TRBV2 with TRBJ2-7, with TRBD2 matching over 12 bases. V shed 5 bases, J shed 0 bases, and the junction held 5 bases outside the gene matches. The CDR3 length is 16 residues. CDR1 SNHLY and CDR2 FYNNEI come from the germline V gene.

V usage is TRBV7-9 and J usage is TRBJ1-2, with D perhaps matching TRBD1 (6 bases). The CDR3 has 15 amino acids. Trimming took 3 bases from V and 4 from J, leaving 15 bases between them. Germline V gene sequence: CDR1 SEHNR, CDR2 FQNEAQ (reference sequence). The CDR3 spells CASSLDSRNPYGYTF. CDR3 DNA: TGTGCCAGCAGCTTGGACAGCCGGAATCCCTATGGCTACACCTTC.

The chain has TRBV6-2 or TRBV6-3 and TRBJ2-5; 10 nucleotides agree with TRBD2. V was clipped by 4 bases and J by 7 bases; unmatched bases: 6. This CDR3 contains 14 residues. CDR1 MNHEY and CDR2 SVGEGT come from the germline V gene. CDR3 loop: CASSSSGGGWTQYF. DNA of the CDR3: TGTGCCAGCAGTTCTAGCGGGGGCGGGTGGACCCAGTACTTC.

The J gene is TRBJ1-2, the V gene TRBV5-1, with D unclear. V was cut by 0 bases and J by 2 bases, with 8 bases left in between. Looked up from germline, CDR1 is SGHRS and CDR2 is YFSETQ. This CDR3 region has 14 residues. The CDR3 here is CASSLGGGNYGYTF. Here the CDR3 DNA reads TGCGCCAGCAGCTTGGGTGGCGGGAACTATGGCTACACCTTC.

This clone has a handful of counts. V gene TRBV5-1 combines with J gene TRBJ2-3, with 11 bases aligning to TRBD2. The CDR3 sequence is 14 residues long. With V trimmed by 4 bases and J by 6 bases, 4 bases remained unmatched. In germline, CDR1 is SGHRS, CDR2 YFSETQ. The CDR3 coding sequence is TGCGCCAGCAGCGCACTAGCGGGGGATGATACGCAGTATTTT. Its protein product is CASSALAGDDTQYF. The variable domain in full, completed from reference TRBV5-1 and TRBJ2-3, reads KAGVTQTPRYLIKTRGQQVTLSCSPISGHRSVSWYQQTPGQGLQFLFEYFSETQRNKGNFPGRFSGRQFSNSRSEMNVSTLELGDSALYLCASSALAGDDTQYFGPGTRLTVL.

A few counts support this clone. The chain carries TRBV4-1 and TRBJ1-5; 7 nucleotides align to TRBD1. CDR1 and CDR2 (germline): MGHRA, YSYEKL. The ends lost 0 bases at V and 1 base at J; junction bases unmatched: 6. The length of the CDR3 is 17 residues. The CDR3 DNA reads as TGCGCCAGCAGCCAAGAGTACAGGGGTGTGAGCAATCAGCCCCAGCATTTT. Translating gives CASSQEYRGVSNQPQHF.

This sequence joins TRBV6-2 or TRBV6-3 and TRBJ2-1; the match to TRBD2 covers 9 bases. J lost 1 base, V lost 5 bases, and 6 bases had no gene match. The CDR3 length is 16 residues. Germline CDR1 MNHEY, CDR2 SVGEGT. CDR3 loop: CASSGVAGVSYNEQFF. The CDR3 region has the DNA TGTGCCAGCAGTGGAGTAGCGGGGGTGTCCTACAATGAGCAGTTCTTC.

The genes are TRBV30 and TRBJ1-1; TRBD1 matches 7 bases. V shed 4 bases, J shed 3 bases, and the junction held 11 bases outside the gene matches. This CDR3 contains 15 residues. Germline CDR1 and CDR2: GTSNPN and SVGIG (reference sequence). The CDR3 sequence: CAWKFMTGWDTEAFF. The CDR3 nucleotides are TGTGCCTGGAAGTTCATGACAGGGTGGGACACTGAAGCTTTCTTT. The full variable domain, with the rest looked up from reference TRBV30 and TRBJ1-1, is SQTIHQWPATLVQPVGSPLSLECTVEGTSNPNLYWYRQAAGRGLQLLFYSVGIGQISSEVPQNLSASRPQDRQFILSSKKLLLSDSGFYLCAWKFMTGWDTEAFFGQGTRLTVV.

This rearrangement joins TRBV5-1 to TRBJ1-3, with TRBD1 as a possible D gene (5 bases). The V and J ends lost 0 bases and 2 bases respectively, with 12 bases between them. The CDR3 is made up of 16 amino acids. Germline V CDR1 and CDR2: SGHRS, YFSETQ. The CDR3 is CASSLGREIAGNTIYF. As DNA, the CDR3 is TGCGCCAGCAGCTTGGGCAGGGAAATCGCTGGAAACACCATATATTTT.

This sequence joins TRBV15 and TRBJ2-7, with 9 bases aligning to TRBD1. CDR1 and CDR2 from the germline V gene are LNHNV and YYDKDF (reference sequence). The CDR3 length is 13 residues. Trimming cost V 9 bases and J 6 bases; bases outside gene matches: 9. The CDR3 DNA reads as TGTGCCACTTCCCGGGACAGGGTTGTCGAGCAGTACTTC. Residues: CATSRDRVVEQYF.

This chain joins TRBV7-2 and TRBJ2-1; D possibly corresponds to TRBD2 (6 bases). CDR3 length equals 16 residues. The germline V gene encodes CDR1 SGHTA and CDR2 FQGNSA. Trimming pared 6 bases from V and 9 bases from J, leaving 24 bases between. CDR3 DNA: TGTGCCAGCAGGCTAGATGGGGGGAGCCGATGGAGTGAGCAGTTCTTC. The encoded protein is CASRLDGGSRWSEQFF.

The rearrangement links TRBV5-1 to TRBJ1-2; D is uncertain. The germline CDR1 and CDR2 sequences are SGHRS and YFSETQ. With 7 bases removed from V and 2 bases from J, the gap between germline ends came to 12 bases. This CDR3 is built from 13 residues. CDR3 in amino acids: CASFSGANYGYTF. The CDR3 DNA is TGCGCCAGCTTCTCGGGTGCGAACTATGGCTACACCTTC. Together with reference TRBV5-1 and TRBJ1-2, the CDR3 gives the full variable domain: KAGVTQTPRYLIKTRGQQVTLSCSPISGHRSVSWYQQTPGQGLQFLFEYFSETQRNKGNFPGRFSGRQFSNSRSEMNVSTLELGDSALYLCASFSGANYGYTFGSGTRLTVV.

V usage is TRBV3-1 (or the pseudogene TRBV3-2) and J usage is TRBJ1-1; D gene unclear. This CDR3 spans 13 amino acids. Germline V gives CDR1 LGHDT, CDR2 YNNKEL (reference sequence). Trimming removed 4 bases at V and 8 bases at J, with 14 bases between. CDR3 loop: CASSRIQVTEAFF. CDR3 sequence (DNA): TGTGCCAGCAGCCGCATACAAGTGACAGAAGCTTTCTTT.

This CDR3 is CASSPYSGANVLTF. The CDR3 DNA reads as TGTGCCAGCTCACCTTACTCTGGGGCCAACGTCCTGACTTTC. The chain joins TRBV18 to TRBJ2-6; D is undetermined. CDR1 and CDR2 (germline): KGHSH, LQKENI. There are 14 residues in the CDR3. V shed 3 bases and J shed 0 bases, with 3 bases lying between them.

This rearrangement joins TRBV18 to TRBJ1-2; TRBD1 matches 7 bases. The CDR3 is made up of 16 amino acids. Germline assignment: CDR1 KGHSH and CDR2 LQKENI. The V and J ends lost 3 bases and 4 bases, in that order; junction bases with no gene match: 11. DNA of the CDR3: TGTGCCAGCTCACCTTTCGGACCGGGACAGCGCTATGGCTACACCTTC. Amino acid sequence: CASSPFGPGQRYGYTF.

The chain combines TRBV27 with TRBJ2-5; tentative D call: TRBD1 (6 bases). Trimming stripped 6 bases from V and 5 bases from J, with 16 bases between. Germline CDR1 MNHEY, CDR2 SMNVEV (reference sequence). The CDR3 is 14 residues long. The CDR3 loop is CASSLLTGRETQYF. CDR3 nucleotides: TGTGCCAGCAGCCTTCTTACAGGGCGGGAGACCCAGTACTTC.

This clone appeared once. V and J are TRBV30 and TRBJ1-6; 8 bases are shared with TRBD1. V shed 0 bases, J shed 6 bases, and the junction held 7 bases outside the gene matches. Germline CDR1 is GTSNPN and CDR2 is SVGIG (reference sequence). The CDR3 sequence is 16 residues long. CDR3 in amino acids: CAWSVSGTGGNSPLHF. As DNA, the CDR3 is TGTGCCTGGAGTGTTTCTGGGACAGGAGGTAATTCACCCCTCCACTTT.

V gene TRBV19 combines with J gene TRBJ1-1; TRBD1 might be the D (6 bases). CDR1 and CDR2 from the germline V gene are LNHDA and SQIVND (reference sequence). This CDR3 comprises 12 residues. With 5 bases removed from V and 7 bases from J, the gap between germline ends came to 11 bases. The chain's CDR3 is CASSWQGFEAFF. The CDR3 nucleotides are TGTGCCAGTAGTTGGCAGGGGTTTGAAGCTTTCTTT. Filled out from reference TRBV19 and TRBJ1-1, the complete variable domain reads DGGITQSPKYLFRKEGQNVTLSCEQNLNHDAMYWYRQDPGQGLRLIYYSQIVNDFQKGDIAEGYSVSREKKESFPLTVTSAQKNPTAFYLCASSWQGFEAFFGQGTRLTVV.

The chain has TRBV10-3 and TRBJ2-1; tentative D call: TRBD2 (6 bases). The ends were cut back, 6 bases at V and 12 bases at J, with 12 bases in the middle. Germline V lookup: CDR1 ENHRY, CDR2 SYGVKD. The CDR3 contains 11 residues. CDR3 sequence (DNA): TGTGCCATCAGGAAGGACGGGGGGCAGTTCTTC. Encoded protein: CAIRKDGGQFF.

The table lists this clone with a count of one. The gene calls are TRBV12-5 and TRBJ2-5; D is perhaps TRBD1 (6 bases). The CDR3 runs 14 residues. Germline lookup yields CDR1 LGHNT and CDR2 FRNRAP. Trimming removed 5 bases at V and 2 bases at J, with 12 bases between. As DNA, the CDR3 is TGTGCTAGTGGTCCCGGACAGCCTCAAGAGACCCAGTACTTC. This encodes CASGPGQPQETQYF.

This clone was recorded only once. This chain joins TRBV12-2 and TRBJ1-5; the D call in the table, TRBD1, was not verified against the DNA. TRBV12-2 is deemed a pseudogene. The CDR3 is 18 amino acids. The CDR3 protein is CASRPRDVGQYSNQPQHF. In DNA, the CDR3 is TGTGCAAGTCGCCCTCGGGACGTCGGACAGTATAGCAATCAGCCCCAGCATTTT.

The CDR3 region is CASSLNQKVEEKLFF. The CDR3 region has the DNA TGTGCCAGCAGCTTAAATCAGAAGGTGGAGGAAAAACTGTTTTTT. The V and J genes are TRBV7-9 and TRBJ1-4, with D uncertain. V lost 2 bases to trimming and J lost 8 bases, with 15 bases between them. Germline assignment: CDR1 SEHNR and CDR2 FQNEAQ (reference sequence). This CDR3 spans 15 amino acids.

This chain uses TRBV4-2 with TRBJ1-5; D is unclear. Germline values: CDR1 LGHNA, CDR2 YNFKEQ. The V gene lost 4 bases and the J gene lost 0 bases, with 4 bases spanning the gap. The CDR3 extends over 13 amino acids. This CDR3 reads CASSLYSNQPQHF. As DNA, the CDR3 is TGTGCCAGCAGCCTCTATAGCAATCAGCCCCAGCATTTT.

The gene calls are TRBV6-2 or TRBV6-3 and TRBJ1-1; 7 positions match TRBD1. Germline values: CDR1 MNHEY, CDR2 SVGEGT. CDR3 size: 14 residues. J gave up 4 bases and V 6 bases, and 8 bases lay outside the gene matches. The chain's CDR3 is CASSPQGVGTEAFF. In nucleotides, the CDR3 is TGTGCCAGCAGCCCTCAGGGGGTCGGCACTGAAGCTTTCTTT.

This chain links TRBV4-3 with TRBJ1-2, with 8 bases matching TRBD1. Germline V CDR1 and CDR2: LGHNA, YSLEER. V lost 3 bases and J lost 3; bases outside the gene matches: 6. There are 15 residues in the CDR3. The CDR3 nucleotides read TGCGCCAGCAGCCAGGGCAGGGGGCGCGACTATGGCTACACCTTC. Translating gives CASSQGRGRDYGYTF.

The chain's CDR3 is CASSFAADTAQHF. CDR3 nucleotides: TGTGCCAGCAGTTTCGCTGCGGACACGGCCCAGCATTTT. J is TRBJ1-5 and V is TRBV12-3 or TRBV12-4, with D possibly TRBD1 on 5 matching bases. This CDR3 spans 13 amino acids. Trimming stripped 3 bases from V and 11 bases from J, with 14 bases between.

The chain recombines TRBV27 with TRBJ2-5; no definite D call. Germline CDR1 is MNHEY and CDR2 is SMNVEV (reference sequence). The V and J ends lost 7 bases and 0 bases respectively, with 18 bases between them. The CDR3 is 16 amino acids. This CDR3 is CASKPRWATYQETQYF. The CDR3 nucleotides are TGTGCCAGCAAACCCCGCTGGGCGACATACCAAGAGACCCAGTACTTC.

The chain uses TRBV7-2 and TRBJ1-6; D is perhaps TRBD1 (5 bases). V lost 8 bases and J 10 bases, leaving 12 bases between the germline ends. This CDR3 comprises 12 residues. Per the germline V gene, CDR1 is SGHTA and CDR2 is FQGNSA. This CDR3 reads CASGGRGSPLHF. The DNA for the CDR3 is TGTGCCAGCGGGGGGAGAGGATCACCCCTCCACTTT.